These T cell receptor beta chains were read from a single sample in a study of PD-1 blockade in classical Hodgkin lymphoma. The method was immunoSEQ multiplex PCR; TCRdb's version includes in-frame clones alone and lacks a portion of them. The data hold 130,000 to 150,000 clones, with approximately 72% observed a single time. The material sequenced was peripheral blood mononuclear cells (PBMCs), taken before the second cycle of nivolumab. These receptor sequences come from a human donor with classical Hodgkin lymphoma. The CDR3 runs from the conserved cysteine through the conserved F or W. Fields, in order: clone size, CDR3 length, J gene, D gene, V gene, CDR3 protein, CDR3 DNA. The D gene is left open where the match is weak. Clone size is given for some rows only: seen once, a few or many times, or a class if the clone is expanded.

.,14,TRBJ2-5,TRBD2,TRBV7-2,CASSPWTSGVPQYF,TGTGCCAGCAGCCCTTGGACTAGCGGGGTACCCCAGTACTTC
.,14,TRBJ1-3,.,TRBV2,CASSVWGTGNTIYF,TGTGCCAGCAGTGTATGGGGGACTGGAAACACCATATATTTT
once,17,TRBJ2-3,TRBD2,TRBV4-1,CASSQEGLAGSYDTQYF,TGCGCCAGCAGCCAAGAAGGACTAGCGGGGTCTTACGATACGCAGTATTTT
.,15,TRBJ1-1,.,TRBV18,CASSPQGQSYTEAFF,TGTGCCAGCTCACCACAGGGACAAAGCTACACTGAAGCTTTCTTT
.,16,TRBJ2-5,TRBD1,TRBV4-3,CASSQDPGQGRETQYF,TGCGCCAGCAGCCAAGATCCCGGACAGGGCCGGGAGACCCAGTACTTC
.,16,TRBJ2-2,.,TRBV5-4,CASTSPDRANTGELFF,TGTGCCAGCACCAGCCCGGACCGCGCGAACACCGGGGAGCTGTTTTTT
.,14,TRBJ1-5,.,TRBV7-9,CASSPGRADQPQHF,TGTGCCAGCAGCCCCGGACGGGCCGATCAGCCCCAGCATTTT
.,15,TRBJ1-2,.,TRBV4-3,CASSPLGAGNYGYTF,TGCGCCAGCAGCCCACTGGGGGCAGGGAACTATGGCTACACCTTC
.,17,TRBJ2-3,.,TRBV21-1,CASSKEPGQIVTDTQYF,TGTGCCAGCAGCAAAGAACCGGGACAGATTGTTACAGATACGCAGTATTTT
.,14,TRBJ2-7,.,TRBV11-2,CASSLGDSSYEQYF,TGTGCCAGCAGCTTGGGCGACAGCTCCTACGAGCAGTACTTC
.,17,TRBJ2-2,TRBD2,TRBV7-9,CASSLGGTSGYTGELFF,TGTGCCAGCAGCTTAGGAGGTACTAGCGGTTACACCGGGGAGCTGTTTTTT
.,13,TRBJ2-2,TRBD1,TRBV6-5,CASRQGNTGELFF,TGTGCCAGTCGACAGGGGAACACCGGGGAGCTGTTTTTT
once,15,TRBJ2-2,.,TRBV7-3,CASSDRGTNTGELFF,TGTGCCAGCAGTGATAGGGGGACGAACACCGGGGAGCTGTTTTTT
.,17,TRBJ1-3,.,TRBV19,CASSMRIPFGTGNTIYF,TGTGCCAGTAGTATGAGGATTCCCTTTGGAACAGGAAACACCATATATTTT
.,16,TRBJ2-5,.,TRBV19,CASSIDKLAGGETQYF,TGTGCCAGTAGTATAGACAAATTAGCCGGGGGAGAGACCCAGTACTTC
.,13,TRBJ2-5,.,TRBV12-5,CASGQGYGETQYF,TGTGCTAGTGGCCAGGGGTACGGAGAGACCCAGTACTTC
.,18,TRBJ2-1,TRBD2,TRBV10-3,CAIRGTSGGQESYNEQFF,TGTGCCATCAGAGGGACTAGCGGGGGGCAGGAATCCTACAATGAGCAGTTCTTC
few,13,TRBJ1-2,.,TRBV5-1,CASSLQGDYGYTF,TGCGCCAGCAGCTTGCAGGGAGACTATGGCTACACCTTC
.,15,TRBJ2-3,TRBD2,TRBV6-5,CASRLTSGRADTQYF,TGTGCCAGCAGACTAACTAGCGGGAGGGCAGATACGCAGTATTTT
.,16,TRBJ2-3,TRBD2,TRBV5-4,CASSPGLAESTDTQYF,TGTGCCAGCAGCCCCGGGCTAGCGGAGAGCACAGATACGCAGTATTTT
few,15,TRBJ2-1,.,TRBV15,CATSRDPGANNEQFF,TGTGCCACCAGCAGAGATCCCGGGGCCAACAATGAGCAGTTCTTC
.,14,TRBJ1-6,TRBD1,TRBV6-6,CASSNRDSPIALHF,TGTGCCAGCAGTAACCGGGACAGCCCTATCGCCCTCCACTTT